The 19 T cell receptor beta chains reported below all come from one sample, sequenced in a study of blood T cell repertoires in COVID-19. Assay used: immunoSEQ multiplex PCR; TCRdb lists only in-frame clones, some missing. The repertoire has 250,000 to 350,000 clones, 70% to 90% of them found once; the top ten carry 3.5% to 4%. The source material was peripheral blood. The source is a woman in her forties or fifties with active or convalescent COVID-19.

The table lists this clone with a few counts. V is TRBV6-2 or TRBV6-3 and J is TRBJ1-2; 9 nucleotides align to TRBD1. The CDR3 contains 14 residues. The ends lost 6 bases at V and 2 bases at J; junction bases unmatched: 4. CDR1 MNHEY and CDR2 SVGEGT come from the germline V gene. In DNA, the CDR3 is TGTGCCAGCAGCACAGGGGGCAAGAACTATGGCTACACCTTC. Translated, it gives CASSTGGKNYGYTF.

This rearrangement joins TRBV28 to TRBJ1-4; unclear D gene. V lost 2 bases, J lost 8 bases, and 12 bases lay in between. The CDR3 has 14 amino acids. Germline-derived CDR1 and CDR2 are MDHEN and SYDVKM. CDR3 amino acids: CASSLGHLMEKLFF. Written as DNA, the CDR3 is TGTGCCAGCAGTTTAGGGCACCTTATGGAAAAACTGTTTTTT.

The V and J genes are TRBV4-3 and TRBJ1-1; D gene uncertain. Germline loops: CDR1 LGHNA, CDR2 YSLEER. The CDR3 has 13 amino acids. Trimming cost V 4 bases and J 8 bases, with 14 bases left between them. The CDR3 bases are TGCGCCAGCAGCCGAGAGACTGGTATCGAAGCTTTCTTT. Protein sequence: CASSRETGIEAFF.

The gene calls are TRBV2 and TRBJ1-2, with D possibly being TRBD1 (5 bases). This CDR3 comprises 13 residues. V lost 5 bases and J 4 bases, leaving 11 bases between the germline ends. CDR1 and CDR2 (germline): SNHLY, FYNNEI. DNA of the CDR3: TGTGCCAGCAGTCTTGGACAAAGCTATGGCTACACCTTC. Translation gives CASSLGQSYGYTF.

In its sample, this clone was seen a few times. For the CDR3, the DNA is TGTGCCAGCGCGGGACAGGCTAACTATGGCTACACCTTC. Residues: CASAGQANYGYTF. The rearrangement uses TRBV7-2 and TRBJ1-2, with TRBD1 matching 8 bases. V dropped 8 bases and J dropped 0; count of bases not matched to a gene: 2. There are 13 residues in the CDR3. The V gene's germline CDR1 is SGHTA and CDR2 FQGNSA.

The chain recombines TRBV27 with TRBJ2-1, with 12 bases that match TRBD2. Germline V gene lookup returns CDR1 MNHEY and CDR2 SMNVEV (reference sequence). Unmatched junction bases numbered 2, after V lost 2 bases and J lost 3 bases. The CDR3 has 16 amino acids. CDR3 amino acids: CASSLKLAGGYNEQFF. CDR3 bases: TGTGCCAGCAGTTTAAAACTAGCGGGGGGCTACAATGAGCAGTTCTTC.

The chain is built from TRBV28 and TRBJ2-7; 10 bases align to TRBD1. Germline CDR1 is MDHEN and CDR2 is SYDVKM. The CDR3 sequence is 19 residues long. V lost 5 bases, J lost 0 bases, and 16 bases stayed unmatched. This CDR3 reads CASSPTWTGGTRRSYEQYF. The CDR3 DNA is TGTGCCAGCAGTCCCACTTGGACAGGGGGAACGAGGCGCTCCTACGAGCAGTACTTC.

This clone has a handful of counts. The chain joins TRBV7-2 to TRBJ2-7, with 7 nucleotides matching TRBD1. The V gene end was trimmed by 5 bases and the J gene end by 5 bases; junction bases not matched to a gene: 6. The CDR3 totals 13 residues. The V gene's germline CDR1 is SGHTA and CDR2 FQGNSA. Written as DNA, the CDR3 is TGTGCCAGCAGCGTAGGGACAGTCAACGAGCAGTACTTC. Its translation is CASSVGTVNEQYF.

This clone was detected once. The chain joins TRBV12-5 to TRBJ1-6; 8 nucleotides agree with TRBD1. The CDR3 length is 16 residues. The junction had 6 bases not matched to a gene; V was cut back by 2 bases and J by 6 bases. Germline lookup yields CDR1 LGHNT and CDR2 FRNRAP. The CDR3 sequence: CASGLNTGGGNSPLHF. In DNA form, the CDR3 reads TGTGCTAGTGGTTTGAATACAGGGGGGGGTAATTCACCCCTCCACTTT.

V gene TRBV11-3 combines with J gene TRBJ2-1, with TRBD2 as a possible D gene (6 bases). V was cut by 6 bases and J by 6 bases, with 9 bases left in between. Germline assignment: CDR1 SGHNT and CDR2 YENEEA. This CDR3 is 12 amino acids long. The CDR3 nucleotides read TGTGCCAGCAGTTTCGGGGGCAATGAGCAGTTCTTC. It codes for CASSFGGNEQFF.

The chain employs TRBV10-3 and TRBJ1-1, with D possibly being TRBD1 (5 bases). The CDR3 spans 16 residues. In germline, CDR1 is ENHRY, CDR2 SYGVKD. V was shortened by 2 bases and J by 0 bases, with 13 bases between the two germline ends. CDR3 amino acids: CAISERRGNMNTEAFF. The CDR3 DNA reads as TGTGCCATCAGTGAGAGGAGGGGAAACATGAACACTGAAGCTTTCTTT.

The CDR3 nucleotides read TGTGCCAGCAGTTATACCAGGGGGGTTATTCAGCCCCAGCATTTT. This sequence encodes CASSYTRGVIQPQHF. The V call is TRBV6-2 or TRBV6-3, the J call TRBJ1-5; 7 positions match TRBD1. There are 15 residues in the CDR3. The germline V gene has CDR1 MNHEY and CDR2 SVGEGT. The ends lost 3 bases at V and 6 bases at J; junction bases unmatched: 8.

The chain carries TRBV3-1 (or the pseudogene TRBV3-2) and TRBJ1-2; D may be TRBD1 (6 bases). Trimming cost V 0 bases and J 4 bases, with 9 bases left between them. CDR3 size: 14 residues. Germline values: CDR1 LGHDT, CDR2 YNNKEL (reference sequence). CDR3 nucleotides: TGTGCCAGCAGCCAAGAGACAGGCGGCTATGGCTACACCTTC. Its translation: CASSQETGGYGYTF.

This clone was picked up a small number of times. The chain links TRBV6-5 to TRBJ1-3; 8 bases are a match to TRBD1. This CDR3 is 16 amino acids long. With 2 bases clipped from V and 0 bases from J, the junction kept 3 bases outside the gene matches. Germline V gene sequence: CDR1 MNHEY, CDR2 SVGAGI. The CDR3 region has the DNA TGTGCCAGCAGTTACGGACAGGGCCGCTCTGGAAACACCATATATTTT. As protein: CASSYGQGRSGNTIYF.

The V gene is TRBV27, the J gene TRBJ1-4; D not certain. V was pared by 1 base and J by 6 bases, with 9 bases between. The germline V gene encodes CDR1 MNHEY and CDR2 SMNVEV (reference sequence). The CDR3 has 14 residues. Here the CDR3 reads CASSLWQRHEKLFF. The CDR3, as DNA: TGTGCCAGCAGTTTATGGCAGCGCCATGAAAAACTGTTTTTT.

The chain combines TRBV14 with TRBJ1-2, with D unclear. The V end was cut by 0 bases, the J end by 8 bases, with 10 bases between. From germline, CDR1 is SGHDN and CDR2 FVKESK. The CDR3 contains 13 residues. The CDR3 loop reads CASSQDGGIGYTF. In DNA, the CDR3 is TGTGCCAGCAGCCAAGATGGAGGTATCGGCTACACCTTC.

This chain connects TRBV2 to TRBJ1-5; 8 bases align to TRBD1. Looked up from germline, CDR1 is SNHLY and CDR2 is FYNNEI. Trimming removed 6 bases from V and 5 bases from J; junction bases left unmatched: 15. The CDR3 length is 17 residues. CDR3 sequence reads: CASSYGQGLTNDQPQHF. CDR3 in DNA: TGTGCCAGCAGCTACGGACAGGGCCTCACGAATGATCAGCCCCAGCATTTT.

This chain connects TRBV9 to TRBJ2-3; 14 nucleotides match TRBD2. The CDR3 runs to 18 residues. The V and J ends lost 3 bases and 2 bases, in that order; junction bases with no gene match: 8. The germline V gene encodes CDR1 SGDLS and CDR2 YYNGEE. The CDR3 nucleotides read TGTGCCAGCAGCGCGGCCGGGACTAGCGGGAGAGACACAGATACGCAGTATTTT. Its translation is CASSAAGTSGRDTDTQYF.

The CDR3 region is CASSLGREMGGYTF. The CDR3, as DNA: TGTGCCAGCAGTCTTGGACGGGAAATGGGGGGCTACACCTTC. The chain links TRBV6-5 to TRBJ1-2; D unclear. The CDR3 loop spans 14 amino acids. Deletions cut 5 bases from V and 8 bases from J, with 18 bases between. Looked up from germline, CDR1 is MNHEY and CDR2 is SVGAGI.